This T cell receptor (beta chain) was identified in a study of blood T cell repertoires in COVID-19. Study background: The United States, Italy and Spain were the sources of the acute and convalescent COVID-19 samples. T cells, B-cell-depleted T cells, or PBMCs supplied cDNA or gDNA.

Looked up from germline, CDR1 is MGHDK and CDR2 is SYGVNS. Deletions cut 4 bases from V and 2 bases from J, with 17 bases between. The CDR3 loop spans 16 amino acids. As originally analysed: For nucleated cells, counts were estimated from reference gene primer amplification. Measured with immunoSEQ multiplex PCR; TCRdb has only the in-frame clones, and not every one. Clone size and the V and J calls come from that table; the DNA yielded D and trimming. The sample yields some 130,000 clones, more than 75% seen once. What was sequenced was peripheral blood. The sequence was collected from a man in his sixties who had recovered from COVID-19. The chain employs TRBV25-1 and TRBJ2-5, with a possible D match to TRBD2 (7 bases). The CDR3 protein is CASSAPTGRGQETQYF. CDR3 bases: TGTGCCAGCAGTGCGCCTACAGGGAGGGGGCAAGAGACCCAGTACTTC.